This T cell receptor (beta chain) was recorded in a study of Graves' ophthalmopathy and Graves' hyperthyroidism. Study-wide context: No treatment had been given when peripheral blood was collected at initial diagnosis.

CDR3 regions of TCR beta were amplified from RNA transcripts. A first-round RT-PCR used HTBI primers, followed by a second-round multiplex PCR. Using its own MiXCR run on the multiplex PCR reads, TCRdb lists one record per CDR3 protein. The sample yields 200,000 to 300,000 distinct CDR3 sequences, around 42% seen once. Findings and caveats of the study: Ophthalmopathy cases were distinguished from stable hyperthyroidism by a 13-signature model, reaching 85% to 90% sensitivity and around 83% specificity.

Concerning this clonotype: Its antigen is currently unknown.

The V gene's germline CDR1 is MGHRA and CDR2 YSYEKL. This CDR3 is built from 15 residues. V was pared by 0 bases and J by 8 bases, with 6 bases of the junction left unmatched. Uncontrolled infections, pregnancy, lactation or other autoimmune diseases led to patient exclusion. Orbital computed tomography, together with clinical symptoms, serum thyroxine, TRAb and thyroid ultrasound, was used for diagnosis. The chain recombines TRBV4-1 with TRBJ1-4, with 7 bases fitting TRBD1. Sample: peripheral blood. The receptor was derived from an adult man with Graves' ophthalmopathy. CDR3 bases: TGCGCCAGCAGCCAAGATGGGCAGGGGGGGGAAAAACTGTTTTTT. Amino acid sequence: CASSQDGQGGEKLFF.